The rows below give T cell receptor beta chains drawn from one sample of a study of T-cell reconstitution after alpha-beta-depleted transplantation in children. TCRdb processed the PCR reads anew with MiXCR; each CDR3 protein has one entry. The data show over 200,000 distinct CDR3 sequences, 8.5% to 10% seen once. The specimen comprised PBMCs from the stem cell graft donor, sampled from the stem cell graft. The receptors were sampled from a human donor who donated a stem cell graft to a child with acute lymphoblastic leukemia. Each CDR3 is given with its conserved first and last residue. The order of the fields is V gene, J gene, CDR3 protein.

v_gene: TRBV5-1
j_gene: TRBJ2-3
CDR3aa: CASTGLAGSGTDTQYF

v_gene: TRBV20-1
j_gene: TRBJ1-1
CDR3aa: CSASRRVQGEAFF

v_gene: TRBV4-3
j_gene: TRBJ2-2
CDR3aa: CASSQGGRDTGELFF

v_gene: TRBV27
j_gene: TRBJ2-5
CDR3aa: CASSLSYIETQYF

v_gene: TRBV7-9
j_gene: TRBJ1-6
CDR3aa: CASSLAGPGSPLHF

v_gene: TRBV6-6
j_gene: TRBJ2-2
CDR3aa: CASSPRLVVELFF

v_gene: TRBV20-1
j_gene: TRBJ1-1
CDR3aa: CSARVGPGQGQGGREAFF

v_gene: TRBV12-3/TRBV12-4
j_gene: TRBJ1-3
CDR3aa: CASRYRDTLSGNTIYF

v_gene: TRBV2
j_gene: TRBJ2-7
CDR3aa: CASRIIPGTPFQYF

v_gene: TRBV18
j_gene: TRBJ1-2
CDR3aa: CASSPPNEGLPGSLTYGYTF

v_gene: TRBV7-2
j_gene: TRBJ1-2
CDR3aa: CASSLERSRTDGYTF

v_gene: TRBV10-3
j_gene: TRBJ2-1
CDR3aa: CAISAEDEQFF

v_gene: TRBV5-1
j_gene: TRBJ2-1
CDR3aa: CASQPPGTSSYNEQFF

v_gene: TRBV7-9
j_gene: TRBJ2-3
CDR3aa: CATGSGADTQYF

v_gene: TRBV20-1
j_gene: TRBJ1-5
CDR3aa: CSAKPHNSNQPQHF

v_gene: TRBV7-9
j_gene: TRBJ1-1
CDR3aa: CASSPTGEAFF

v_gene: TRBV10-3
j_gene: TRBJ2-1
CDR3aa: CAISDRQLTYNEQFF

v_gene: TRBV6-5
j_gene: TRBJ2-3
CDR3aa: CASSYSGSRTDTQYF

v_gene: TRBV5-1
j_gene: TRBJ1-4
CDR3aa: CASSRSQVTEKLFF

v_gene: TRBV6-2/TRBV6-3
j_gene: TRBJ2-5
CDR3aa: CASSYSVRGAPSAETQYF

v_gene: TRBV4-2
j_gene: TRBJ1-5
CDR3aa: CASSPDLGEGGSNQPQHF

v_gene: TRBV11-2
j_gene: TRBJ1-1
CDR3aa: CATRNQGVNTEAFF

v_gene: TRBV20-1
j_gene: TRBJ2-2
CDR3aa: CSASSGGQAGELFF

v_gene: TRBV20-1
j_gene: TRBJ2-1
CDR3aa: CSATRTSGGNEQFF

v_gene: TRBV5-4
j_gene: TRBJ2-1
CDR3aa: CASSPGLPGVSYNEQFF

v_gene: TRBV10-3
j_gene: TRBJ2-5
CDR3aa: CAIRGARDSGGAHETQYF

v_gene: TRBV11-3
j_gene: TRBJ1-5
CDR3aa: CASSFGQGNNQPQHF

v_gene: TRBV6-5
j_gene: TRBJ1-1
CDR3aa: CASSYSPGTEAFF

v_gene: TRBV4-1
j_gene: TRBJ1-2
CDR3aa: CASSQIGLSGENYGYTF

v_gene: TRBV7-6
j_gene: TRBJ2-3
CDR3aa: CASSLVGGSTFTDTQYF

v_gene: TRBV5-1
j_gene: TRBJ1-1
CDR3aa: CASSSVFGQDTEAFF

v_gene: TRBV20-1
j_gene: TRBJ2-2
CDR3aa: CSARWNRDTGELFF

v_gene: TRBV4-1
j_gene: TRBJ2-6
CDR3aa: CASSQDSGTGTPRANVLTF

v_gene: TRBV7-9
j_gene: TRBJ2-1
CDR3aa: CASSLSKFGGNEQFF

v_gene: TRBV29-1
j_gene: TRBJ2-1
CDR3aa: CSVEGVAGAYSYNEQFF

v_gene: TRBV7-8
j_gene: TRBJ1-2
CDR3aa: CASTPEGWSYGYTF

v_gene: TRBV7-2
j_gene: TRBJ2-5
CDR3aa: CASSVGGGFETQYF

v_gene: TRBV20-1
j_gene: TRBJ2-2
CDR3aa: CSAKARGVLAGELFF

v_gene: TRBV20-1
j_gene: TRBJ2-3
CDR3aa: CSAVTSPTGTDTQYF

v_gene: TRBV5-1
j_gene: TRBJ1-4
CDR3aa: CASRRTEGEKLFF

v_gene: TRBV2
j_gene: TRBJ2-6
CDR3aa: CASSGQGFSGANVLTF

v_gene: TRBV4-3
j_gene: TRBJ2-2
CDR3aa: CASSQEAARSNTGELFF